The 9 T cell receptor beta chains below all came from one sample that was sequenced in a study of cytomegalovirus exposure and HLA in healthy donors. Primers: 60 Vbeta forward and 13 Jbeta reverse. Libraries were prepared by immunoSEQ multiplex PCR; TCRdb keeps only in-frame clonotypes and omits some of them. The repertoire consists of under 200,000 clones, with around 78% occurring once and the leading ten covering 13% to 15%. The sequenced material came from PBMCs. These TCRs come from a woman younger than 45 in good health and CMV-seropositive.

The chain has TRBV10-3 and TRBJ2-7, with D tentatively TRBD2 (5 bases). Trimming pared 1 base from V and 4 bases from J, leaving 17 bases between. The germline V gene has CDR1 ENHRY and CDR2 SYGVKD. CDR3 length: 16 residues. CDR3 sequence reads: CAISEYGLLEGYEQYF. The CDR3 bases are TGTGCCATCAGTGAGTACGGGCTACTTGAGGGTTACGAGCAGTACTTC.

The rearrangement joins TRBV12-5 to TRBJ2-3; 8 positions agree with TRBD2. CDR1 and CDR2 (germline): LGHNT, FRNRAP. J gave up 3 bases and V 3 bases, and 11 bases lay outside the gene matches. This CDR3 spans 17 amino acids. CDR3 amino acids: CASGFYSGGMGTDTQYF. The CDR3 DNA reads as TGTGCTAGTGGTTTTTATTCGGGGGGGATGGGAACAGATACGCAGTATTTT. The full variable domain, rest sourced from reference TRBV12-5 and TRBJ2-3, is DARVTQTPRHKVTEMGQEVTMRCQPILGHNTVFWYRQTMMQGLELLAYFRNRAPLDDSGMPKDRFSAEMPDATLATLKIQPSEPRDSAVYFCASGFYSGGMGTDTQYFGPGTRLTVL.

This chain joins TRBV11-2 and TRBJ1-1; D gene uncertain. The CDR3 contains 13 residues. CDR1 is SGHAT and CDR2 is FQNNGV in the germline V gene. V shed 2 bases and J shed 4 bases, with 8 bases lying between them. The CDR3 loop reads CASSLSGVTEAFF. The CDR3 DNA is TGTGCCAGCAGCTTATCCGGGGTCACTGAAGCTTTCTTT.

The genes are TRBV11-2 and TRBJ2-2; D remains ambiguous. CDR1 SGHAT and CDR2 FQNNGV come from the germline V gene. V gave up 8 bases and J gave up 3 bases, with 10 bases separating them. This CDR3 is built from 13 residues. The CDR3 DNA reads TGTGCCAGCTCCGGGTGGGACACCGGGGAGCTGTTTTTT. It specifies CASSGWDTGELFF. The full variable domain, in which reference TRBV11-2 and TRBJ2-2 provide the parts outside the CDR3, is EAGVAQSPRYKIIEKRQSVAFWCNPISGHATLYWYQQILGQGPKLLIQFQNNGVVDDSQLPKDRFSAERLKGVDSTLKIQPAKLEDSAVYLCASSGWDTGELFFGEGSRLTVL.

This rearrangement joins TRBV14 to TRBJ1-4; TRBD1 is a possible D gene (5 bases). The CDR3 loop spans 12 amino acids. V was pared by 4 bases and J by 8 bases, with 8 bases between. Germline CDR1 SGHDN, CDR2 FVKESK. The CDR3 loop reads CASSRNREKLFF. CDR3 DNA sequence: TGTGCCAGCAGCCGTAACAGGGAAAAACTGTTTTTT.

The chain carries TRBV18 and TRBJ2-1, with D tentatively TRBD1 (5 bases). The V end was cut by 2 bases, the J end by 6 bases, with 8 bases between. Germline assignment: CDR1 KGHSH and CDR2 LQKENI. CDR3 length: 13 residues. Written as DNA, the CDR3 is TGTGCCAGCTCACCAGGACATCCCAATGAGCAGTTCTTC. Protein: CASSPGHPNEQFF.

This chain's CDR3 is CASSAPGVGNTIYF. The CDR3 coding sequence is TGTGCCAGCAGCGCCCCAGGGGTCGGAAACACCATATATTTT. The V gene is TRBV11-2, the J gene TRBJ1-3, with TRBD1 as a possible D gene (6 bases). The CDR3 extends over 14 amino acids. Germline assignment: CDR1 SGHAT and CDR2 FQNNGV. Deletions cut 5 bases from V and 4 bases from J, with 12 bases between.

This rearrangement joins TRBV9 to TRBJ2-3, with D maybe TRBD1 (6 bases). Germline lookup yields CDR1 SGDLS and CDR2 YYNGEE. The CDR3 sequence is 14 residues long. Trimming pared 3 bases from V and 3 bases from J, leaving 11 bases between. CDR3 sequence (DNA): TGTGCCAGCAGCGCCCTCCAGGGGACAGATACGCAGTATTTT. Translation gives CASSALQGTDTQYF. The whole variable domain, remainder taken from reference TRBV9 and TRBJ2-3, is DSGVTQTPKHLITATGQRVTLRCSPRSGDLSVYWYQQSLDQGLQFLIQYYNGEERAKGNILERFSAQQFPDLHSELNLSSLELGDSALYFCASSALQGTDTQYFGPGTRLTVL.

The rearrangement joins TRBV10-3 to TRBJ2-3; no clear D. CDR1 is ENHRY, CDR2 SYGVKD, per germline. This CDR3 region has 14 residues. V was clipped by 2 bases and J by 6 bases, with 12 bases between them. For the CDR3, the DNA is TGTGCCATCAGTGAGCCCCCTGACACCGATACGCAGTATTTT. It yields the protein CAISEPPDTDTQYF.